This record covers a single T cell receptor beta chain. Its antigen remains unknown. The CDR3 is 14 residues long. Germline V gives CDR1 MNHNY, CDR2 SVGAGI (reference sequence). Trimming took 0 bases from V and 4 from J; bases not matched to a gene: 0. The PCR used 60 Vbeta and 13 Jbeta primers. Original analysis: Later, an analysis found roughly 80 million unique TCR beta chains, and about 10 million of these were shared. This table comes from immunoSEQ multiplex PCR, and its TCRdb copy is limited to in-frame clones, with some not included. The V and J calls and clone size were taken over from that table, and D and trimming were inferred from the DNA. The sample holds about 100,000 clones; 79% are singletons and the top ten take about 3.8%. This sample stems from a study of cytomegalovirus exposure and HLA in healthy donors. Points from the study as a whole: Some V segments, including TRBV6-2 and TRBV6-3, were excluded as indistinguishable. V- and J-gene trimming of TCR beta was linked (in a later analysis) to a missense DCLRE1C variant. Compared with the roughly 700-donor mean, an Asian-associated ancestry cluster reportedly had fewer N-insertions, according to a later analysis.

The sequence was collected from a woman aged 40 to 55 in good health and CMV-seronegative. Sequenced: PBMCs. This chain joins TRBV6-6 and TRBJ1-5; 7 nucleotides match TRBD1. CDR3 sequence (DNA): TGTGCCAGCAGTTACTCGACAGGGAATCAGCCCCAGCATTTT. Translated, it gives CASSYSTGNQPQHF.